The rows below give T cell receptor beta chains drawn from one sample of a study of blood T cells in healthy people across ages. TCRdb independently ran MiXCR on the 5' RACE reads; one entry per CDR3 protein. The profile shows hundreds of thousands of distinct CDR3 sequences, 55% to 75% of them singletons. Sequenced material: blood. The receptor set was obtained from a man aged 25 to 40 in good health. The CDR3 runs from the conserved cysteine through the conserved F or W. The order of the fields is V gene, D gene, clone size, J gene, CDR3 protein, CDR3 DNA. A D gene is named only where the DNA matches it firmly. Expanded clones are given a class, and other clones once, few, many or no size at all.

v_gene: TRBV18; d_gene: TRBD2; abundance: NA; j_gene: TRBJ2-4; CDR3aa: CASSPASGGQDIQYF; CDR3nt: TGTGCCAGCTCACCGGCTAGCGGGGGTCAGGACATTCAGTACTTC
v_gene: TRBV4-2; d_gene: TRBD1; abundance: NA; j_gene: TRBJ1-3; CDR3aa: CASSQDRGTGSHTIYF; CDR3nt: TGTGCCAGCAGCCAAGATCGGGGGACAGGGTCTCACACCATATATTTT
v_gene: TRBV5-6; d_gene: TRBD1; abundance: NA; j_gene: TRBJ2-7; CDR3aa: CASSSGPGQGCEQYF; CDR3nt: TGTGCCAGCAGCAGCGGACCGGGACAGGGGTGCGAGCAGTACTTC
v_gene: TRBV25-1; d_gene: NA; abundance: NA; j_gene: TRBJ1-4; CDR3aa: CASRSPVALEKLFF; CDR3nt: TGTGCCAGCAGGTCCCCGGTGGCCCTTGAAAAACTGTTTTTT
v_gene: TRBV5-1; d_gene: TRBD2; abundance: NA; j_gene: TRBJ2-3; CDR3aa: CASSSSSGNTDTQYF; CDR3nt: TGCGCCAGCAGCTCATCTAGCGGGAACACAGATACGCAGTATTTT
v_gene: TRBV7-2; d_gene: TRBD2; abundance: few; j_gene: TRBJ2-3; CDR3aa: CASSFKIGLSGDSTDTQYF; CDR3nt: TGTGCCAGCAGCTTTAAGATCGGGTTAAGCGGGGATAGCACAGATACGCAGTATTTT
v_gene: TRBV12-3/TRBV12-4; d_gene: NA; abundance: NA; j_gene: TRBJ2-4; CDR3aa: CASREGVHIQYF; CDR3nt: TGTGCCAGCCGTGAGGGAGTACACATTCAGTACTTC
v_gene: TRBV12-3/TRBV12-4; d_gene: TRBD1; abundance: NA; j_gene: TRBJ2-1; CDR3aa: CASRPDTGVNEQFF; CDR3nt: TGTGCCAGCAGGCCCGACACAGGGGTCAATGAGCAGTTCTTC
v_gene: TRBV10-3; d_gene: NA; abundance: NA; j_gene: TRBJ1-2; CDR3aa: CAISEGTNYGYTF; CDR3nt: TGTGCCATCAGTGAAGGAACTAACTATGGCTACACCTTC
v_gene: TRBV7-8; d_gene: NA; abundance: NA; j_gene: TRBJ2-1; CDR3aa: CASSSSNSGGEVKFF; CDR3nt: TGTGCCAGCAGCTCCAGTAATTCGGGGGGCGAAGTTAAGTTCTTC
v_gene: TRBV4-2; d_gene: TRBD1; abundance: NA; j_gene: TRBJ2-1; CDR3aa: CASSQITGGIEQFF; CDR3nt: TGTGCCAGCAGCCAAATTACAGGGGGCATTGAGCAGTTCTTC
v_gene: TRBV29-1; d_gene: TRBD1; abundance: NA; j_gene: TRBJ2-5; CDR3aa: CSVDQPDRVLETQYF; CDR3nt: TGCAGCGTTGACCAGCCCGACAGGGTATTGGAGACCCAGTACTTC
v_gene: TRBV20-1; d_gene: TRBD2; abundance: many; j_gene: TRBJ2-5; CDR3aa: CSAFMRGEYQETQYF; CDR3nt: TGCAGTGCTTTTATGCGGGGGGAGTACCAAGAGACCCAGTACTTC
v_gene: TRBV14; d_gene: NA; abundance: NA; j_gene: TRBJ2-1; CDR3aa: CASSLNGLPHNEQFF; CDR3nt: TGTGCCAGCAGCCTTAATGGACTACCCCACAATGAGCAGTTCTTC
v_gene: TRBV7-2; d_gene: NA; abundance: NA; j_gene: TRBJ2-5; CDR3aa: CASSLVKEETQYF; CDR3nt: TGTGCCAGCAGCTTAGTCAAAGAGGAGACCCAGTACTTC
v_gene: TRBV20-1; d_gene: NA; abundance: few; j_gene: TRBJ2-1; CDR3aa: CSARDVFEQFF; CDR3nt: TGCAGTGCCCGAGACGTATTTGAGCAGTTCTTC
v_gene: TRBV5-6; d_gene: NA; abundance: NA; j_gene: TRBJ2-5; CDR3aa: CASSLNPTGQETQYF; CDR3nt: TGTGCCAGCAGCCTAAACCCGACAGGTCAAGAGACCCAGTACTTC
v_gene: TRBV29-1; d_gene: NA; abundance: NA; j_gene: TRBJ2-4; CDR3aa: CSGGQPQSGQYF; CDR3nt: TGCAGCGGAGGACAGCCACAGAGTGGACAGTACTTC
v_gene: TRBV6-1; d_gene: TRBD1; abundance: NA; j_gene: TRBJ2-2; CDR3aa: CATADRTTGELFF; CDR3nt: TGTGCCACCGCGGACAGGACCACCGGGGAGCTGTTTTTT
v_gene: TRBV11-2; d_gene: NA; abundance: NA; j_gene: TRBJ2-5; CDR3aa: CASSTQAEQETQYF; CDR3nt: TGTGCCAGCAGCACGCAGGCCGAACAAGAGACCCAGTACTTC
v_gene: TRBV15; d_gene: NA; abundance: few; j_gene: TRBJ2-7; CDR3aa: CATSRDRVYEQYF; CDR3nt: TGTGCCACCAGCAGAGATCGGGTGTACGAGCAGTACTTC
v_gene: TRBV12-5; d_gene: NA; abundance: NA; j_gene: TRBJ1-2; CDR3aa: CASGLKRGFRYGYTF; CDR3nt: TGTGCTAGTGGTCTGAAGAGGGGATTCCGGTATGGCTACACCTTC
v_gene: TRBV29-1; d_gene: NA; abundance: NA; j_gene: TRBJ2-1; CDR3aa: CSAGDLYNEQFF; CDR3nt: TGCAGCGCGGGGGACCTCTACAATGAGCAGTTCTTC
v_gene: TRBV7-2; d_gene: TRBD1; abundance: NA; j_gene: TRBJ1-6; CDR3aa: CASRGASGQGSLPLHF; CDR3nt: TGTGCCAGCAGGGGGGCATCCGGACAGGGAAGTTTACCCCTCCACTTT
v_gene: TRBV20-1; d_gene: NA; abundance: NA; j_gene: TRBJ1-1; CDR3aa: CSARTGGRPEAFF; CDR3nt: TGCAGTGCTCGGACGGGGGGGAGGCCTGAAGCTTTCTTT
v_gene: TRBV29-1; d_gene: NA; abundance: NA; j_gene: TRBJ2-1; CDR3aa: CSVVPRDRTAADEQFF; CDR3nt: TGCAGCGTTGTTCCCCGGGATAGGACGGCAGCGGATGAGCAGTTCTTC
v_gene: TRBV24-1; d_gene: NA; abundance: NA; j_gene: TRBJ1-2; CDR3aa: CATSDSRRSYGYTF; CDR3nt: TGTGCCACCAGTGATTCTCGAAGGAGCTATGGCTACACCTTC
v_gene: TRBV5-1; d_gene: TRBD2; abundance: NA; j_gene: TRBJ2-3; CDR3aa: CASETSGSANTQYF; CDR3nt: TGCGCCAGCGAGACTAGCGGGAGTGCAAATACGCAGTATTTT
v_gene: TRBV7-2; d_gene: NA; abundance: NA; j_gene: TRBJ2-3; CDR3aa: CASSLANQDTQYF; CDR3nt: TGTGCCAGCAGCTTAGCGAACCAAGATACGCAGTATTTT
v_gene: TRBV21-1; d_gene: NA; abundance: NA; j_gene: TRBJ2-7; CDR3aa: CASSTAGQWGSYEQYF; CDR3nt: TGTGCCAGCAGCACGGCCGGACAGTGGGGCTCCTACGAGCAGTACTTC
v_gene: TRBV4-2; d_gene: NA; abundance: NA; j_gene: TRBJ1-4; CDR3aa: CASSQEFLQKEKLFF; CDR3nt: TGTGCCAGCAGCCAAGAATTTCTCCAGAAGGAAAAACTGTTTTTT
v_gene: TRBV20-1; d_gene: TRBD1; abundance: NA; j_gene: TRBJ2-7; CDR3aa: CSARKAGGLGGSGYEQYF; CDR3nt: TGCAGTGCTAGAAAGGCAGGGGGCCTCGGGGGCTCGGGGTACGAGCAGTACTTC
v_gene: TRBV4-2; d_gene: TRBD2; abundance: NA; j_gene: TRBJ2-6; CDR3aa: CASSQRGGTISGANVLTF; CDR3nt: TGTGCCAGCAGCCAACGGGGGGGAACCATCTCTGGGGCCAACGTCCTGACTTTC
v_gene: TRBV7-2; d_gene: TRBD1; abundance: NA; j_gene: TRBJ2-7; CDR3aa: CASSLRQGRYGQYF; CDR3nt: TGTGCCAGCAGCCTACGACAGGGAAGGTACGGGCAGTACTTC
v_gene: TRBV20-1; d_gene: NA; abundance: NA; j_gene: TRBJ2-7; CDR3aa: CSARSVGDTLRSAYEQYF; CDR3nt: TGCAGTGCTAGGAGTGTGGGGGACACACTACGATCTGCCTACGAGCAGTACTTC
v_gene: TRBV4-3; d_gene: NA; abundance: NA; j_gene: TRBJ2-7; CDR3aa: CASSLAFGAIGEQYF; CDR3nt: TGCGCCAGCAGTCTGGCGTTTGGCGCCATCGGCGAGCAGTACTTC
v_gene: TRBV27; d_gene: NA; abundance: NA; j_gene: TRBJ2-7; CDR3aa: CASSPYSGTSYEQYF; CDR3nt: TGTGCCAGCAGCCCCTATAGCGGAACCTCCTACGAGCAGTACTTC
v_gene: TRBV4-2; d_gene: NA; abundance: once; j_gene: TRBJ2-2; CDR3aa: CASSQESILAKGPGELFF; CDR3nt: TGTGCCAGCAGCCAAGAATCCATCCTAGCTAAAGGTCCCGGGGAGCTGTTTTTT
v_gene: TRBV12-3/TRBV12-4; d_gene: NA; abundance: NA; j_gene: TRBJ2-7; CDR3aa: CASGSRVHNEQYF; CDR3nt: TGTGCCAGCGGCTCACGGGTCCACAATGAGCAGTACTTC
v_gene: TRBV29-1; d_gene: TRBD1; abundance: NA; j_gene: TRBJ2-5; CDR3aa: CSIWGQLGETQYF; CDR3nt: TGCAGCATCTGGGGACAGCTAGGGGAGACCCAGTACTTC
v_gene: TRBV29-1; d_gene: NA; abundance: NA; j_gene: TRBJ2-7; CDR3aa: CSVEVTSSYEQYF; CDR3nt: TGCAGCGTTGAAGTTACCAGCTCCTACGAGCAGTACTTC
v_gene: TRBV9; d_gene: NA; abundance: NA; j_gene: TRBJ1-2; CDR3aa: CASSVVDSTGYTF; CDR3nt: TGTGCCAGCAGCGTAGTTGACAGTACGGGCTACACCTTC
v_gene: TRBV7-2; d_gene: NA; abundance: NA; j_gene: TRBJ1-2; CDR3aa: CASSPLEGGYTF; CDR3nt: TGTGCCAGCAGCCCCCTCGAGGGTGGCTACACCTTC
v_gene: TRBV24-1; d_gene: NA; abundance: many; j_gene: TRBJ2-7; CDR3aa: CATSEGPEQYF; CDR3nt: TGTGCCACCAGTGAAGGGCCCGAGCAGTACTTC
v_gene: TRBV7-9; d_gene: NA; abundance: NA; j_gene: TRBJ2-7; CDR3aa: CASSSRTQGPYEQYF; CDR3nt: TGTGCCAGCAGCTCGAGGACTCAAGGCCCCTACGAGCAGTACTTC
v_gene: TRBV30; d_gene: NA; abundance: NA; j_gene: TRBJ2-1; CDR3aa: CAWTGGSNNEQFF; CDR3nt: TGTGCCTGGACCGGTGGATCCAACAATGAGCAGTTCTTC
v_gene: TRBV6-6; d_gene: NA; abundance: NA; j_gene: TRBJ1-2; CDR3aa: CASSPGRSGYTF; CDR3nt: TGTGCCAGCAGCCCCGGCAGGTCAGGCTACACCTTC
v_gene: TRBV27; d_gene: NA; abundance: few; j_gene: TRBJ2-1; CDR3aa: CASSGPEIYNEQFF; CDR3nt: TGTGCCAGCAGTGGCCCCGAGATCTACAATGAGCAGTTCTTC